What follows are 6 T cell receptor beta chains derived from one specimen sequenced in a study of T cells in Graves' hyperthyroidism and ophthalmopathy (dated by TCRdb to the late 2010s). Library preparation employed multiplex PCR. Instrument used: Illumina HiSeq 2000. The TCR beta CDR3 regions were amplified from the RNA transcripts. For the first round of RT-PCR on the TCR CDR3, the HTBI primer set was used together with the Qiagen OneStep RT-PCR kit. The public reads were reprocessed in TCRdb via fastp at Q25 and MiXCR, keeping in-frame beta chains. Rows are unified per CDR3 protein, each entry keeping the most common DNA and genes. In this sample the table shows fewer than 750,000 distinct CDR3 sequences, roughly 50% of which occur a single time. The leading ten clones occupy about 8.3% of the sample. Sequenced: peripheral blood or thyroid tissue (not recorded which). Every receptor here comes from a woman younger than 30 with Graves' hyperthyroidism.

V gene TRBV7-2 combines with J gene TRBJ2-7, with TRBD1 matching over 7 bases. Per the germline V gene, CDR1 is SGHTA and CDR2 is FQGNSA. The CDR3 covers 15 residues. After removal of 6 bases from V and 5 bases from J, the junction contained 13 bases not matched to a gene. The CDR3 bases are TGTGCCAGCAGTCTAAGACAGGGTTTGATGGACGAGCAGTACTTC. Its translation is CASSLRQGLMDEQYF.

The V call is TRBV25-1, the J call TRBJ1-6; 7 bases align to TRBD1. The CDR3 totals 18 residues. J gave up 7 bases and V 7 bases, and 19 bases lay outside the gene matches. Germline CDR1 reads MGHDK; CDR2 reads SYGVNS. CDR3 sequence (DNA): TGTGCCAGCATCAGTGCCCCACCTTTGGGACAGCAAAATTCACCCCTCCACTTT. As protein: CASISAPPLGQQNSPLHF.

The J gene is TRBJ2-7, the V gene TRBV2, with 14 bases lining up with TRBD2. The CDR3 runs 17 residues. V lost 4 bases and J lost 4; bases outside the gene matches: 9. Germline V CDR1 and CDR2: SNHLY, FYNNEI. CDR3 protein: CASSVAGTSGSFYEQYF. DNA for the CDR3: TGTGCCAGCAGTGTAGCCGGGACTAGCGGGAGTTTTTACGAGCAGTACTTC. Complete variable domain (other parts from reference TRBV2 and TRBJ2-7): EPEVTQTPSHQVTQMGQEVILRCVPISNHLYFYWYRQILGQKVEFLVSFYNNEISEKSEIFDDQFSVERPDGSNFTLKIRSTKLEDSAMYFCASSVAGTSGSFYEQYFGPGTRLTVT.

This clonotype came up once. This chain joins TRBV29-1 and TRBJ1-1; 8 bases match TRBD1. Germline loops: CDR1 SQVTM, CDR2 ANQGSEA. V was pared by 8 bases and J by 3 bases, with 8 bases of the junction left unmatched. CDR3 length: 13 amino acids. This CDR3 is CSSPRGLDTEAFF. CDR3 sequence (DNA): TGCAGCAGCCCCAGGGGGCTCGACACTGAAGCTTTCTTT. The complete variable domain, with remaining parts taken from reference TRBV29-1 and TRBJ1-1, reads SAVISQKPSRDICQRGTSLTIQCQVDSQVTMMFWYRQQPGQSLTLIATANQGSEATYESGFVIDKFPISRPNLTFSTLTVSNMSPEDSSIYLCSSPRGLDTEAFFGQGTRLTVV.

The chain employs TRBV29-1 and TRBJ2-6; the match to TRBD2 covers 7 bases. Trimming cost V 2 bases and J 4 bases; bases outside gene matches: 2. The germline gives CDR1 SQVTM, CDR2 ANQGSEA. The CDR3 spans 14 residues. DNA of the CDR3: TGCAGCGTTGAAAAGGGACTAGGGGCCAACGTCCTGACTTTC. It specifies CSVEKGLGANVLTF.

V gene TRBV10-3 combines with J gene TRBJ1-5; D is possibly TRBD1 (5 bases). V lost 0 bases and J lost 9, with 18 bases in between. The CDR3 runs to 16 residues. The germline CDR1 and CDR2 sequences are ENHRY and SYGVKD. This CDR3 is CAISESLGPGGMPQHF. For the CDR3, the DNA is TGTGCCATCAGTGAGTCGCTGGGACCGGGAGGTATGCCCCAGCATTTT.